Presented here are 30 T cell receptor beta chains from one specimen sequenced in a study of blood T cells in healthy people across ages. A second PCR of roughly 7 to 11 cycles used a sample-barcoded 5' primer and a J-beta primer mix. TCRdb ran MiXCR on the 5' RACE reads and lists one entry per CDR3 protein. The sample lists hundreds of thousands of distinct CDR3 sequences, more than 40% occurring once. The sequenced sample consisted of blood. The receptors come from a man aged 55-75 years in good health.

CDR3 nucleotides: TGCGCCAGCAGCCCATTGACTAGCGGGAGGAGCGGTGAGCAGTACTTC. Translating it yields CASSPLTSGRSGEQYF. This rearrangement joins TRBV5-1 to TRBJ2-5, with TRBD2 matching over 13 bases. CDR1 and CDR2 (germline): SGHRS, YFSETQ. V gave up 4 bases and J gave up 11 bases; unmatched junction bases: 14. The CDR3 length is 16 residues.

Regarding this clonotype: This may come from a read error, since a much larger clone is one base off. The chain recombines TRBV7-2 with TRBJ2-5; 7 bases are shared with TRBD1. The CDR3 extends over 13 amino acids. Germline values: CDR1 SGHTA, CDR2 FQGNSA. V shed 5 bases, J shed 13 bases, and the junction held 13 bases outside the gene matches. CDR3 loop: CASSPARGYELYF. CDR3 bases: TGTGCCAGCAGCCCCGCCAGGGGGTACGAGCTGTACTTC.

The chain has TRBV28 and TRBJ2-7, with D maybe TRBD2 (6 bases). The CDR3 sequence is 15 residues long. V shed 7 bases and J shed 0 bases, with 16 bases lying between them. The germline V gene encodes CDR1 MDHEN and CDR2 SYDVKM. The CDR3 sequence is CASTPGGATSYEQYF. CDR3 bases: TGTGCCAGCACCCCGGGCGGGGCGACCTCCTACGAGCAGTACTTC.

In regard to this clonotype: A much larger clone differs from this one at a single base, so this may be a read error. The chain uses TRBV20-1 and TRBJ2-5; D might be TRBD1 (6 bases). The CDR3 is 14 amino acids. From germline, CDR1 is DFQATT and CDR2 SNEGSKA (reference sequence). The V gene lost 6 bases and the J gene lost 4 bases, with 18 bases spanning the gap. This CDR3 reads CSAQAQGHRETQYF. CDR3 DNA sequence: TGCAGTGCCCAAGCGCAGGGGCACCGAGAGACCCAGTACTTC.

This clonotype was observed at least ten times. V gene TRBV4-1 combines with J gene TRBJ2-7; D gene ambiguous. Trimming removed 0 bases at V and 3 bases at J, with 12 bases between. The CDR3 length is 15 residues. In germline, CDR1 is MGHRA, CDR2 YSYEKL. The CDR3 region has the DNA TGCGCCAGCAGCCAAGAGGCCCTCCCCGGCTACGAGCAGTACTTC. It encodes CASSQEALPGYEQYF.

In its sample, this clonotype was seen a few times. The chain employs TRBV7-9 and TRBJ2-5; D may be TRBD1 (5 bases). V was trimmed by 10 bases and J by 4 bases, leaving 13 bases between them. CDR3 size: 12 residues. Germline CDR1 is SEHNR and CDR2 is FQNEAQ (reference sequence). In DNA, the CDR3 is TGTGCCACCTCAGGGTCGAGAGAGACCCAGTACTTC. This translates into CATSGSRETQYF. The full variable domain, completed using reference TRBV7-9 and TRBJ2-5, is DTGVSQNPRHKITKRGQNVTFRCDPISEHNRLYWYRQTLGQGPEFLTYFQNEAQLEKSRLLSDRFSAERPKGSFSTLEIQRTEQGDSAMYLCATSGSRETQYFGPGTRLLVL.

This clonotype was found many times. V and J are TRBV10-3 and TRBJ2-1, with unresolved D. Germline values: CDR1 ENHRY, CDR2 SYGVKD. Trimming took 3 bases from V and 6 from J, leaving 3 bases between them. The CDR3 is 11 amino acids. The CDR3 DNA follows: TGTGCCATCAGTGACACCAATGAGCAGTTCTTC. It is translated as CAISDTNEQFF.

The genes are TRBV20-1 and TRBJ1-1; D unclear. CDR1 DFQATT and CDR2 SNEGSKA come from the germline V gene (reference sequence). This CDR3 has 14 residues. The V and J ends lost 0 bases and 1 base respectively, with 9 bases between them. The CDR3: CSAREPGKNTEAFF. DNA for the CDR3: TGCAGTGCTAGAGAACCGGGGAAGAACACTGAAGCTTTCTTT.

The gene calls are TRBV20-1 and TRBJ2-6; 10 nucleotides agree with TRBD1. V shed 2 bases and J 4 bases; nucleotides not matched to a gene: 8. CDR1 and CDR2 (germline): DFQATT, SNEGSKA (reference sequence). This CDR3 spans 17 amino acids. The CDR3 spells CSARIRQGAGGANVLTF. In nucleotides, the CDR3 is TGCAGTGCTAGAATCCGACAGGGGGCAGGAGGGGCCAACGTCCTGACTTTC.

This chain links TRBV29-1 with TRBJ2-4, with D possibly TRBD1 on 6 matching bases. The CDR3 totals 12 residues. With 4 bases removed from V and 5 bases from J, the gap between germline ends came to 9 bases. Germline assignment: CDR1 SQVTM and CDR2 ANQGSEA. CDR3 nucleotides: TGCAGCGTTGGACAGGCCCAAAACATTCAGTACTTC. Protein sequence: CSVGQAQNIQYF.

The gene calls are TRBV14 and TRBJ2-7; D is possibly TRBD2 (7 bases). The V and J ends lost 2 bases and 7 bases respectively, with 21 bases between them. CDR1 and CDR2 (germline): SGHDN, FVKESK. The CDR3 extends over 16 amino acids. The CDR3 region has the DNA TGTGCCAGCAGCCAACCGAGAGCGGGGTGGGACAATGAGCAGTACTTC. The encoded protein is CASSQPRAGWDNEQYF.

The chain recombines TRBV7-9 with TRBJ2-3, with a weak D call TRBD2 (5 bases). V shed 5 bases and J shed 5 bases, with 11 bases lying between them. This CDR3 region has 13 residues. Germline loops: CDR1 SEHNR, CDR2 FQNEAQ (reference sequence). The CDR3 here is CASSQRAVDTQYF. The CDR3 DNA reads TGTGCCAGCAGCCAGAGGGCAGTAGATACGCAGTATTTT. Full variable domain (remainder filled in from reference TRBV7-9 and TRBJ2-3): DTGVSQNPRHKITKRGQNVTFRCDPISEHNRLYWYRQTLGQGPEFLTYFQNEAQLEKSRLLSDRFSAERPKGSFSTLEIQRTEQGDSAMYLCASSQRAVDTQYFGPGTRLTVL.

The chain combines TRBV25-1 with TRBJ2-1; D uncertain. Trimming pared 4 bases from V and 8 bases from J, leaving 9 bases between. The CDR3 is made up of 12 amino acids. Germline V gene lookup returns CDR1 MGHDK and CDR2 SYGVNS. Written as DNA, the CDR3 is TGTGCCAGCAGTGTGGATGTCGATGAGCAGTTCTTC. This codes for CASSVDVDEQFF.

This clonotype was seen repeatedly, ten times or more. The CDR3 region is CSARGRGYTF. In DNA form, the CDR3 reads TGCAGTGCTAGAGGACGGGGCTACACCTTC. The V and J genes are TRBV20-1 and TRBJ1-2, with no clear D. Per the germline V gene, CDR1 is DFQATT and CDR2 is SNEGSKA (reference sequence). V lost 1 base to trimming and J lost 8 bases, with 5 bases between them. The CDR3 extends over 10 amino acids.

A single count supports this clonotype. This chain links TRBV6-2 or TRBV6-3 with TRBJ2-1, with TRBD2 identical over 16 bases. The CDR3 has 17 residues. V was pared by 5 bases and J by 10 bases, with 11 bases of the junction left unmatched. CDR1 MNHEY and CDR2 SVGEGT come from the germline V gene. CDR3 in DNA: TGTGCCAGCAGTCCCCTGGGACTAGCGGGGGGGCAAAGGGAGCAGTTCTTC. Translating it yields CASSPLGLAGGQREQFF.

This clonotype was observed many times. This chain connects TRBV7-2 to TRBJ1-5, with D unclear. Germline V gives CDR1 SGHTA, CDR2 FQGNSA. The germline V and J ends were trimmed by 3 bases and 7 bases, with 10 bases remaining between them. The CDR3 sequence is 13 residues long. The CDR3 loop is CASSFPGPQPQHF. The CDR3 nucleotides read TGTGCCAGCAGCTTTCCAGGCCCCCAGCCCCAGCATTTT. Full variable domain (outside the CDR3, taken from reference TRBV7-2 and TRBJ1-5): GAGVSQSPSNKVTEKGKDVELRCDPISGHTALYWYRQSLGQGLEFLIYFQGNSAPDKSGLPSDRFSAERTGGSVSTLTIQRTQQEDSAVYLCASSFPGPQPQHFGDGTRLSIL.

The chain's CDR3 is CASGSSGGFTDTQYF. The CDR3 nucleotides read TGTGCCAGCGGGTCTAGCGGGGGCTTCACAGATACGCAGTATTTT. This chain links TRBV7-6 with TRBJ2-3; 10 nucleotides align to TRBD2. Germline CDR1 and CDR2: SGHVS and FNYEAQ. Trimming took 8 bases from V and 2 from J; bases not matched to a gene: 7. This CDR3 comprises 15 residues. The full variable domain, in which reference TRBV7-6 and TRBJ2-3 provide the parts outside the CDR3, is GAGVSQSPRYKVTKRGQDVALRCDPISGHVSLYWYRQALGQGPEFLTYFNYEAQQDKSGLPNDRFSAERPEGSISTLTIQRTEQRDSAMYRCASGSSGGFTDTQYFGPGTRLTVL.

This chain links TRBV12-3 or TRBV12-4 with TRBJ1-2; TRBD1 aligns across 7 bases. V trimming: 6 bases; J trimming: 10 bases; junction bases outside the gene matches: 23. The CDR3 contains 17 residues. CDR3: CASRSRRIGTDGDAYTF. CDR3 DNA sequence: TGTGCCAGCAGATCTCGTCGGATAGGGACAGACGGAGATGCCTACACCTTC.

This clonotype appeared a few times. The V and J genes are TRBV7-7 and TRBJ2-3; D gene ambiguous. The CDR3 runs to 15 residues. Germline V gene sequence: CDR1 SSHAT, CDR2 FNYEAQ (reference sequence). Deletions cut 2 bases from V and 2 bases from J, with 11 bases between. The CDR3 spells CASSLSPSPTDTQYF. The CDR3 DNA is TGTGCCAGCAGCTTAAGTCCGTCACCCACAGATACGCAGTATTTT.

The table lists this clonotype with a few counts. The CDR3 loop reads CASSLMGLEQETQYF. DNA of the CDR3: TGTGCCAGCAGCTTAATGGGACTCGAGCAAGAGACCCAGTACTTC. V gene TRBV7-2 combines with J gene TRBJ2-5; possible D gene TRBD2, 6 bases. V dropped 2 bases and J dropped 2 bases, with 12 bases sitting between them. This CDR3 contains 15 residues. Looked up from germline, CDR1 is SGHTA and CDR2 is FQGNSA.

The chain recombines TRBV7-2 with TRBJ2-1; D may be TRBD1 or TRBD2 (5 bases each). Trimming took 5 bases from V and 10 from J, leaving 18 bases between them. The CDR3 is 14 residues long. CDR1 and CDR2 from the germline V gene are SGHTA and FQGNSA. The CDR3 sequence: CASSPGTGTYEQFF. DNA of the CDR3: TGTGCCAGCAGCCCGGGGACGGGAACCTACGAGCAGTTCTTC.

This clonotype was detected only a few times. The chain recombines TRBV12-3 or TRBV12-4 with TRBJ2-7, with D possibly called TRBD1 or TRBD2 (7 bases each). The V end was cut by 6 bases, the J end by 2 bases, with 14 bases between. This CDR3 contains 14 residues. Here the CDR3 reads CASRSQGGTYEQYF. The CDR3 bases are TGTGCCAGCAGGTCTCAGGGGGGGACCTACGAGCAGTACTTC.

This chain uses TRBV7-2 with TRBJ2-5; 10 bases agree with TRBD2. With the DNA end fitting TRBJ2-7 better, the J assignment may be wrong. The CDR3 consists of 15 residues. Germline CDR1 SGHTA, CDR2 FQGNSA. The chain's CDR3 is CASSSQAGGPYEQYF. The CDR3 nucleotides read TGTGCCAGCAGCTCCCAAGCGGGGGGGCCCTACGAGCAGTACTTC.

This chain links TRBV29-1 with TRBJ2-5; D possibly corresponds to TRBD2 (5 bases). V lost 6 bases to trimming and J lost 1 base, with 15 bases between them. The CDR3 runs to 14 residues. Per the germline V gene, CDR1 is SQVTM and CDR2 is ANQGSEA. CDR3 sequence: CSVSRGGPQETQYF. The DNA of the CDR3 is TGCAGCGTCTCGAGAGGAGGACCCCAAGAGACCCAGTACTTC.

This clonotype occurred a few times. V usage is TRBV9 and J usage is TRBJ1-1; 11 positions match TRBD1. The CDR3 is 14 residues long. The V gene's germline CDR1 is SGDLS and CDR2 YYNGEE. Unmatched junction bases numbered 9, after V lost 4 bases and J lost 10 bases. The CDR3 coding sequence is TGTGCCAGCAGCCCACGTCCCGGGACAGGGGGAGCTTTCTTT. Amino acids: CASSPRPGTGGAFF.

In its sample, this clonotype was seen a few times. The chain combines TRBV7-2 with TRBJ2-5; tentatively, D is TRBD1 (6 bases). V was pared by 5 bases and J by 2 bases, with 18 bases between. The germline gives CDR1 SGHTA, CDR2 FQGNSA. The CDR3 has 16 residues. CDR3 sequence: CASSPTKLGGQETQYF. The CDR3 coding sequence is TGTGCCAGCAGCCCGACCAAGTTAGGGGGTCAAGAGACCCAGTACTTC.

The V and J genes are TRBV11-1 and TRBJ2-7, with D uncertain. The ends were cut back, 1 base at V and 6 bases at J, with 19 bases in the middle. The CDR3 consists of 16 residues. Germline CDR1 reads SGHAT; CDR2 reads FQDESV (reference sequence). The CDR3 DNA follows: TGTGCCAGCAGCTTAGACCAGGTCAGTGGGCTGACCGAGCAGTACTTC. Protein: CASSLDQVSGLTEQYF. The full variable domain, with the rest looked up from reference TRBV11-1 and TRBJ2-7, is EAEVAQSPRYKITEKSQAVAFWCDPISGHATLYWYRQILGQGPELLVQFQDESVVDDSQLPKDRFSAERLKGVDSTLKIQPAELGDSAMYLCASSLDQVSGLTEQYFGPGTRLTVT.

The rearrangement uses TRBV15 and TRBJ2-7, with 8 bases fitting TRBD2. Unmatched junction bases numbered 10, after V lost 9 bases and J lost 0 bases. CDR1 is LNHNV and CDR2 is YYDKDF in the germline V gene (reference sequence). This CDR3 has 15 residues. CDR3 residues: CATQRGGDPSYEQYF. The CDR3 DNA reads as TGTGCCACTCAACGGGGGGGGGACCCCTCCTACGAGCAGTACTTC.

The rearrangement uses TRBV20-1 and TRBJ2-3; D not resolved. The length of the CDR3 is 14 residues. V was shortened by 6 bases and J by 1 base, with 14 bases between the two germline ends. Germline V CDR1 and CDR2: DFQATT, SNEGSKA (reference sequence). This chain's CDR3 is CSAEYWDGTDTQYF. CDR3 sequence (DNA): TGCAGTGCCGAGTACTGGGATGGCACAGATACGCAGTATTTT.

This chain uses TRBV7-9 with TRBJ2-7; 9 nucleotides align to TRBD1. CDR3 length: 16 residues. V was clipped by 5 bases and J by 3 bases; unmatched bases: 11. Germline CDR1 SEHNR, CDR2 FQNEAQ (reference sequence). The CDR3 here is CASSPLSGQGIYEQYF. CDR3 nucleotides: TGTGCCAGCAGCCCCCTAAGCGGACAGGGGATCTACGAGCAGTACTTC.